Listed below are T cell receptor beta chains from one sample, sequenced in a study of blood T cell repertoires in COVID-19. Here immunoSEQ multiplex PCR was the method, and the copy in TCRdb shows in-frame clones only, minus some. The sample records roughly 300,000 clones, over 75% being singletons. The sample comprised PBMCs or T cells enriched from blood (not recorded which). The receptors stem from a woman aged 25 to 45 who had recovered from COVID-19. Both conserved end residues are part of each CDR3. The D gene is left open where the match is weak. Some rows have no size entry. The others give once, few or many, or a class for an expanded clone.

CASRGTAGGYTF	TGTGCCAGCAGAGGGACAGCTGGGGGCTACACCTTC	TRBD1	-	TRBV6-5	TRBJ1-2
CASSYSWGGNQPQHF	TGTGCCAGCAGTTACTCCTGGGGCGGCAATCAGCCCCAGCATTTT	-	-	TRBV6-2/TRBV6-3	TRBJ1-5
CASSDNYEQYF	TGTGCCAGCAGTGACAACTACGAGCAGTACTTC	-	-	TRBV2	TRBJ2-7
CASSLVVTGELFF	TGTGCCAGCAGTCTGGTAGTGACCGGGGAGCTGTTTTTT	-	-	TRBV27	TRBJ2-2
CATGSRQLASYEQYF	TGTGCCACCGGATCGAGACAACTAGCGTCCTACGAGCAGTACTTC	TRBD2	-	TRBV15	TRBJ2-7
CASASLGQGINEQFF	TGTGCCAGCGCCTCACTTGGGCAGGGGATCAATGAGCAGTTCTTC	-	few	TRBV28	TRBJ2-1
CASSLDGGSYNEQFF	TGTGCCAGCAGCTTAGACGGGGGCTCCTACAATGAGCAGTTCTTC	-	-	TRBV7-9	TRBJ2-1
CASSVSGVGTDTQYF	TGTGCCAGCAGCGTTTCAGGGGTTGGCACAGATACGCAGTATTTT	-	-	TRBV9	TRBJ2-3
CASSLDGVAAQHF	TGTGCCAGCAGCTTGGACGGAGTAGCGGCCCAGCATTTT	-	-	TRBV5-8	TRBJ1-5
CASSQDMGQNQPQHF	TGTGCCAGCAGCCAAGATATGGGACAGAATCAGCCCCAGCATTTT	TRBD1	-	TRBV4-2	TRBJ1-5
CASSSAGAGVTEAFF	TGTGCCAGCAGTTCGGCTGGGGCAGGGGTGACTGAAGCTTTCTTT	-	-	TRBV6-5	TRBJ1-1
CASNPPEANTEAFF	TGTGCCAGCAACCCCCCGGAGGCGAACACTGAAGCTTTCTTT	-	-	TRBV6-5	TRBJ1-1
CASSKVGGLTYEQYF	TGTGCCAGCAGCAAAGTCGGCGGCTTAACCTACGAGCAGTACTTC	-	-	TRBV21-1	TRBJ2-7
CASSQGGAEAFF	TGCGCCAGCAGCCAAGGGGGCGCTGAAGCTTTCTTT	-	-	TRBV4-1	TRBJ1-1
CASSPSLAGIVETQYF	TGTGCCAGCAGCCCAAGTCTAGCGGGAATCGTAGAGACCCAGTACTTC	TRBD2	-	TRBV7-9	TRBJ2-5
CASRTGWADDEKLFF	TGCGCCAGCAGGACAGGGTGGGCGGATGATGAAAAACTGTTTTTT	TRBD1	-	TRBV5-1	TRBJ1-4
CATSDSHTEAFF	TGTGCCACCTCCGACAGCCACACTGAAGCTTTCTTT	-	once	TRBV24-1	TRBJ1-1
CASSRLAGGNTGELFF	TGCGCCAGCAGCCGGTTAGCGGGAGGCAACACCGGGGAGCTGTTTTTT	TRBD2	-	TRBV5-1	TRBJ2-2
CATSVQGSQPQHF	TGTGCCACCAGTGTACAGGGAAGTCAGCCCCAGCATTTT	-	-	TRBV24-1	TRBJ1-5
CATSSGTRLATNEKLFF	TGTGCCACCTCCTCCGGGACAAGACTTGCAACTAATGAAAAACTGTTTTTT	-	-	TRBV7-2	TRBJ1-4